This T cell receptor (beta chain) was observed in a study of blood T cells in healthy people across ages (dated by TCRdb to about 2015). Regarding the study in general: In model experiments, template switching captured roughly one uniquely barcoded TCR beta cDNA molecule for every two T cells. Using deep sequencing normalized with unique cDNA molecular identifiers, the study measured how TCR beta repertoire diversity changes with age. Four age groups were formed from the donors: young (average approximately 15 years), middle-aged (around 39), aged (approximately 60) and long-lived (less than 85). Two additional independent replicas of 1 million unique cDNA reads from the same blood draw were analyzed for two donors (one aged 18 to 30 and one aged 80 or older). To avoid experimental bias, donors of different ages were distributed randomly across sequencing lanes.

The receptor library was made with 5' RACE. Sequencing took place on an Illumina HiSeq 2500. The second PCR ran for roughly 7 to 12 cycles and used a J-beta primer mix along with a sample-barcoded 5' primer. A unique molecular identifier was introduced onto each TCR beta cDNA molecule by a template-switch 5' adaptor carrying 12 random nucleotides. Each sample yielded at least 2.5 million CDR3-containing paired-end reads. First-strand cDNA was synthesized from all RNA with the Mint cDNA synthesis kit, primed by a TRBC-specific oligonucleotide. Following uracil-DNA glycosylase treatment, a first 18-cycle PCR with universal primers M1SS and BC2_uni_R was performed on all cDNA. The paper's processing steps were these. For normalization, 1 million high-quality reads were randomly selected from each sample, with every read carrying a distinct molecular identifier. Instead of being binned into consensus sequences, reads with shared molecular identifiers were discarded. MiTCR, run with a Q25 quality threshold and the strictest error-elimination algorithm, handled CDR3 identification, clonotype clustering and error correction. Lower-bound total TCR beta diversity was estimated with a nonparametric unseen species model using Euler transformation. The public reads were reanalyzed by TCRdb: fastp trimming at Q25, MiXCR alignment, in-frame beta chains only. Identical CDR3 protein sequences are pooled into one entry, listed with their most common genes and DNA. V and J calls and clone size were set by TCRdb, not the authors. This sample lists 580,000 or so distinct CDR3 sequences; 45% to 55% were detected once. The ten largest clones capture roughly 25% of the sample.

This clonotype was counted between two and nine times. Its target antigen remains unknown. Nothing much larger sits one base from this clone, and base qualities are not available. The donors were roughly 39 Caucasian individuals from Russia, aged roughly 6 to 100 years, who were systemically healthy. About 9.6 milliliters of peripheral blood were collected from each donor into EDTA-treated Vacutainer tubes. Ficoll-Paque density-gradient centrifugation was used to isolate PBMCs, with at least 6.5 million per sample. Trizol reagent was used to extract total RNA from the PBMCs, yielding at least 5.5 micrograms per sample. For every donor, flow cytometry on a PBMC aliquot measured the percentage of naive CD45RAhigh/CD27high T cells. The investigation overall reported the following: There was a strong correlation between observed TCR beta diversity and the percentage of naive T cells measured by flow cytometry. Since profiling was done on bulk unsorted PBMCs, naive and antigen-experienced compartments could not be conclusively compared. Estimates of total diversity based on one million sequenced T cells were considered lower bounds and underestimates. Observed TCR beta diversity per million T cells fell roughly linearly with age, and a significant reduction was already apparent by age roughly 41. Compared with the aged group, more naive CD4+ T cells, fewer expanded clones and increased TCR diversity were shown by the long-lived group, suggesting age selection. The CMV infection status of donors was not known, potentially confounding age-related changes in expanded clonotypes.

The germline V gene (reference sequence) provides CDR1 DFQATT and CDR2 SNEGSKA. The V end gives up 6 bases and the J end 0 bases, leaving 5 bases in the junction not matched to a gene. The CDR3 runs 15 amino acids, cysteine and phenylalanine included. Solely the CDR3 DNA is kept, with 45 bases framed from the first base. Recombination connected TRBV20-1 to TRBJ2-1, and 10 bases in between align with TRBD2. Sequenced input: blood. The receptor's source is a man older than 75 in good health. In nucleotide form, the sequence is TGCAGTGCGCCTAGCGGGAGTTCCTCCTACAATGAGCAGTTCTTC. Its coded protein is CSAPSGSSSYNEQFF.